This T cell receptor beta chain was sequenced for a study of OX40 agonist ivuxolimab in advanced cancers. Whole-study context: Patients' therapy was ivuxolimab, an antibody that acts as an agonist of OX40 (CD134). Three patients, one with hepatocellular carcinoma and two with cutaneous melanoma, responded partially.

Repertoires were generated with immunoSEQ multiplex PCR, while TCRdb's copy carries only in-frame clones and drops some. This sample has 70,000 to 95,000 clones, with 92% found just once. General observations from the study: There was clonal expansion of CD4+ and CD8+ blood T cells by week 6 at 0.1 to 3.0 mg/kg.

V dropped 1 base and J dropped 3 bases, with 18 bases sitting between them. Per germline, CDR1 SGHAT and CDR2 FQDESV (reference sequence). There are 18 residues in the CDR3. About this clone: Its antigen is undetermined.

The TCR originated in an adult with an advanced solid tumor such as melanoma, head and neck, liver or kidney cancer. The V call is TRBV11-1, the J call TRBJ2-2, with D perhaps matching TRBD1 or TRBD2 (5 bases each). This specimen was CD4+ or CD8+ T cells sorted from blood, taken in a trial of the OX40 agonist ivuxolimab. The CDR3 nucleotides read TGTGCCAGCAGCTTAGGCGACAGCGGAGGCCCCTACACCGGGGAGCTGTTTTTT. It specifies CASSLGDSGGPYTGELFF.